This entry lists 28 T cell receptor beta chains sequenced from one sample in a study of graft-versus-host responses after intestinal transplantation. Profiled with immunoSEQ multiplex PCR; TCRdb holds only in-frame clones, not every one. The sample has 10,000 or so clones, 25% to 40% seen once; the top ten hold approximately 1.9%. Sequencing was performed on alloreactive CD4+ T cells from a mixed lymphocyte reaction culture, taken before transplantation. The sample's subset: CFSE-low proliferating T cells sorted from approximately six-day pre-transplant mixed lymphocyte reaction (GvH or HvG direction). The receptors here all came from a human patient who was an organ donor for intestinal transplantation.

This clone turned up a few times. The chain couples TRBV11-2 to TRBJ1-2, with TRBD1 identical over 7 bases. The V segment lost 3 bases and the J segment 4 bases; nucleotides outside the gene matches: 2. CDR1 and CDR2 from the germline V gene are SGHAT and FQNNGV. This CDR3 has 13 amino acids. The CDR3 is CASSFPGGYGYTF. CDR3 nucleotide sequence: TGTGCCAGCAGCTTCCCAGGGGGCTATGGCTACACCTTC.

This clone has a handful of counts. In DNA form, the CDR3 reads TGCGCCAGCAGCTCTACAGATACGCAGTATTTT. It is translated as CASSSTDTQYF. V usage is TRBV5-1 and J usage is TRBJ2-3; no definite D call. V lost 3 bases and J lost 3, with 2 bases in between. Germline values: CDR1 SGHRS, CDR2 YFSETQ. This CDR3 region has 11 residues. Filled out from reference TRBV5-1 and TRBJ2-3, the complete variable domain reads KAGVTQTPRYLIKTRGQQVTLSCSPISGHRSVSWYQQTPGQGLQFLFEYFSETQRNKGNFPGRFSGRQFSNSRSEMNVSTLELGDSALYLCASSSTDTQYFGPGTRLTVL.

The chain is built from TRBV4-1 and TRBJ1-2; perhaps TRBD1 as D (5 bases). Trimming removed 0 bases at V and 6 bases at J, with 11 bases between. The CDR3 has 14 amino acids. The germline CDR1 and CDR2 sequences are MGHRA and YSYEKL. CDR3 bases: TGCGCCAGCAGCCAAGATAGGCAGGGTAATGGCTACACCTTC. Translation: CASSQDRQGNGYTF.

By its share, this clone is medium-sized. The rearrangement links TRBV9 to TRBJ1-5; TRBD1 aligns across 9 bases. Germline loops: CDR1 SGDLS, CDR2 YYNGEE. The CDR3 consists of 15 residues. The V gene end was trimmed by 4 bases and the J gene end by 4 bases; junction bases not matched to a gene: 6. CDR3 residues: CASSLDGTGNQPQHF. The DNA for the CDR3 is TGTGCCAGCAGCTTGGACGGGACAGGGAATCAGCCCCAGCATTTT.

V and J are TRBV7-2 and TRBJ2-3, with TRBD1 as a possible D gene (7 bases). The CDR3 spans 16 residues. With 3 bases removed from V and 2 bases from J, the gap between germline ends came to 15 bases. Germline CDR1 SGHTA, CDR2 FQGNSA. CDR3 in DNA: TGTGCCAGCAGCTTGGGGGGACAGAAGAACACAGATACGCAGTATTTT. Translation: CASSLGGQKNTDTQYF. The whole variable domain, filled in from reference TRBV7-2 and TRBJ2-3, reads GAGVSQSPSNKVTEKGKDVELRCDPISGHTALYWYRQSLGQGLEFLIYFQGNSAPDKSGLPSDRFSAERTGGSVSTLTIQRTQQEDSAVYLCASSLGGQKNTDTQYFGPGTRLTVL.

The chain is built from TRBV2 and TRBJ1-5; no clear D gene. Germline CDR1 and CDR2: SNHLY and FYNNEI. Trimming removed 4 bases at V and 1 base at J, with 5 bases between. The CDR3 is 13 amino acids. The CDR3 reads CASSGESNQPQHF. The CDR3 bases are TGTGCCAGCAGTGGCGAGAGCAATCAGCCCCAGCATTTT. Full variable domain (rest looked up from reference TRBV2 and TRBJ1-5): EPEVTQTPSHQVTQMGQEVILRCVPISNHLYFYWYRQILGQKVEFLVSFYNNEISEKSEIFDDQFSVERPDGSNFTLKIRSTKLEDSAMYFCASSGESNQPQHFGDGTRLSIL.

The chain employs TRBV6-4 and TRBJ2-2; D gene unclear. This CDR3 spans 13 amino acids. V was trimmed by 4 bases and J by 5 bases, leaving 8 bases between them. Germline V gene lookup returns CDR1 MRHNA and CDR2 SNTAGT. CDR3 region: CASSALITGELFF. The CDR3 DNA sequence: TGTGCCAGCAGTGCACTTATTACCGGGGAGCTGTTTTTT.

This clone was seen a single time. The CDR3 spells CASSLGTSGGSLETQYF. The DNA of the CDR3 is TGTGCCAGCAGCCTCGGGACTAGCGGGGGCTCCTTAGAGACCCAGTACTTC. V usage is TRBV11-2 and J usage is TRBJ2-5, with 14 positions matching TRBD2. The trim removed 5 bases at V and 4 bases at J, leaving 9 bases unmatched. There are 17 residues in the CDR3. CDR1 SGHAT and CDR2 FQNNGV come from the germline V gene.

This clone came up a few times. J is TRBJ1-2 and V is TRBV9; 8 bases align to TRBD1. CDR1 and CDR2 from the germline V gene are SGDLS and YYNGEE. The CDR3 consists of 15 residues. J gave up 1 base and V 4 bases, and 6 bases lay outside the gene matches. The CDR3 sequence: CASSPGDRINYGYTF. The CDR3 nucleotides read TGTGCCAGCAGCCCCGGGGACAGGATTAACTATGGCTACACCTTC.

The rearrangement joins TRBV27 to TRBJ2-3; 7 positions match TRBD1. Trimming cost V 4 bases and J 2 bases; bases outside gene matches: 9. CDR1 and CDR2 from the germline V gene are MNHEY and SMNVEV (reference sequence). The CDR3 runs to 16 residues. The CDR3 protein is CASSSYRGSTTDTQYF. In nucleotides, the CDR3 is TGTGCCAGCAGTTCCTACAGGGGATCCACCACAGATACGCAGTATTTT.

The rearrangement links TRBV28 to TRBJ1-2; D uncertain. The CDR3 runs 15 residues. V lost 2 bases, J lost 4 bases, and 14 bases lay in between. CDR1 and CDR2 (germline): MDHEN, SYDVKM. CDR3 DNA sequence: TGTGCCAGCAGTTTACCCGGGTCGCGCACCTATGGCTACACCTTC. This translates into CASSLPGSRTYGYTF.

The chain joins TRBV19 to TRBJ2-2; 7 bases match TRBD1. The junction had 12 bases not matched to a gene; V was cut back by 5 bases and J by 9 bases. Germline V gene sequence: CDR1 LNHDA, CDR2 SQIVND (reference sequence). The CDR3 runs 15 residues. Here the CDR3 DNA reads TGTGCCAGTAGTCCCCTAGACAGGGACGTCAGGGAGCTGTTTTTT. Its protein product is CASSPLDRDVRELFF.

The rearrangement joins TRBV10-3 to TRBJ2-6, with 7 bases lining up with TRBD2. From germline, CDR1 is ENHRY and CDR2 SYGVKD. With V trimmed by 3 bases and J by 2 bases, 7 bases remained unmatched. The CDR3 totals 17 residues. The CDR3 spells CAISDPWGGAGANVLTF. Written as DNA, the CDR3 is TGTGCCATCAGTGACCCCTGGGGGGGGGCTGGGGCCAACGTCCTGACTTTC.

Relative to its sample, this clone is medium-sized. The chain combines TRBV6-6 with TRBJ2-7; TRBD1 matches 7 bases. Germline CDR1 and CDR2: MNHNY and SVGAGI (reference sequence). The junction had 7 bases not matched to a gene; V was cut back by 5 bases and J by 6 bases. CDR3 length: 13 residues. The CDR3 nucleotides read TGTGCCAGCAGTGCTCAAGGACAGGCCGAGCAGTACTTC. This encodes CASSAQGQAEQYF.

In its sample, this clone was seen a few times. The chain recombines TRBV7-3 with TRBJ2-3, with 10 bases matching TRBD2. Trimming removed 4 bases from V and 8 bases from J; junction bases left unmatched: 12. The CDR3 length is 16 residues. Looked up from germline, CDR1 is SGHTA and CDR2 is FQGTGA. The CDR3: CASSSQASGGLLTQYF. Here the CDR3 DNA reads TGTGCCAGCAGCTCCCAGGCTAGCGGGGGTCTGCTTACGCAGTATTTT.

This clone is categorized as medium-sized. CDR3 DNA: TGTGCCAGCAGCTTTAGGTGGGGGGGGAACTCCTACAATGAGCAGTTCTTC. Amino acid sequence: CASSFRWGGNSYNEQFF. This chain links TRBV7-9 with TRBJ2-1, with TRBD2 matching over 7 bases. This CDR3 comprises 17 residues. CDR1 is SEHNR, CDR2 FQNEAQ, per germline (reference sequence). The trim removed 3 bases at V and 0 bases at J, leaving 8 bases unmatched.

The sample holds a few counts of this clone. The chain couples TRBV5-1 to TRBJ2-7; perhaps TRBD2 as D (6 bases). Trimming removed 4 bases at V and 5 bases at J, with 19 bases between. The CDR3 is 15 residues long. The germline V gene encodes CDR1 SGHRS and CDR2 YFSETQ. CDR3 residues: CASSANPGPGDEQYF. CDR3 coding DNA: TGCGCCAGCAGCGCAAATCCCGGGCCGGGGGACGAGCAGTACTTC.

The V gene is TRBV28, the J gene TRBJ2-1; 9 bases match TRBD2. V lost 4 bases and J lost 2; bases outside the gene matches: 6. The CDR3 contains 16 residues. Germline lookup yields CDR1 MDHEN and CDR2 SYDVKM. DNA for the CDR3: TGTGCCAGCAGTTCACACAGCGGGGGGACCTACAATGAGCAGTTCTTC. It encodes CASSSHSGGTYNEQFF.

This clone was detected once. This rearrangement joins TRBV7-9 to TRBJ2-3; D is possibly TRBD2 (6 bases). CDR1 SEHNR and CDR2 FQNEAQ come from the germline V gene (reference sequence). The CDR3 extends over 17 amino acids. Trimming left V 5 bases short and J 3 bases short, with 21 bases between. Here the CDR3 reads CASSLRYGGVGTDTQYF. The CDR3 nucleotides are TGTGCCAGCAGCCTCCGTTATGGCGGGGTGGGAACAGATACGCAGTATTTT.

The rearrangement uses TRBV2 and TRBJ1-5; possible D gene TRBD1, 5 bases. Germline V gene lookup returns CDR1 SNHLY and CDR2 FYNNEI. This CDR3 comprises 10 residues. The ends were cut back, 4 bases at V and 11 bases at J, with 6 bases in the middle. CDR3 DNA sequence: TGTGCCAGCAGTGGGGGGGCCCAGCATTTT. This encodes CASSGGAQHF.

This clone is judged medium-sized (0.01 to 0.1%). The V and J genes are TRBV7-9 and TRBJ1-4, with 7 bases identical to TRBD1. This CDR3 comprises 13 residues. Germline values: CDR1 SEHNR, CDR2 FQNEAQ (reference sequence). The J segment lost 7 bases and the V segment lost 5 bases, leaving 4 bases of the junction unmatched. The CDR3 sequence: CASSTRQGEKLFF. Here the CDR3 DNA reads TGTGCCAGCAGCACCCGACAGGGTGAAAAACTGTTTTTT.

This clone was recorded a few times. The CDR3 is CASSLLAGVAGNTIYF. The DNA for the CDR3 is TGCGCCAGCAGCCTCCTAGCAGGGGTCGCCGGAAACACCATATATTTT. The rearrangement links TRBV4-1 to TRBJ1-3; perhaps TRBD1 as D (6 bases). CDR3 size: 16 residues. Germline CDR1 MGHRA, CDR2 YSYEKL. Trimming pared 4 bases from V and 4 bases from J, leaving 17 bases between.

The table lists this clone with a few counts. The chain carries TRBV28 and TRBJ2-3; the match to TRBD2 covers 7 bases. CDR1 is MDHEN, CDR2 SYDVKM, per germline. With V trimmed by 6 bases and J by 5 bases, 11 bases remained unmatched. The CDR3 has 15 residues. CDR3 in DNA: TGTGCCAGCAGCGGATTGGGGGGGTTGGGAGATACGCAGTATTTT. Amino acid sequence: CASSGLGGLGDTQYF.

The genes are TRBV2 and TRBJ1-1; the D gene is possibly TRBD1 (6 bases). Trimming shortened V by 3 bases and J by 5 bases, and 16 bases separated the two germline ends. The CDR3 loop spans 15 amino acids. Germline V gene lookup returns CDR1 SNHLY and CDR2 FYNNEI. The CDR3 protein is CASSDPGGRGTEAFF. The CDR3 DNA reads TGTGCCAGCAGTGACCCGGGGGGGCGCGGAACTGAAGCTTTCTTT.

This clone was counted between two and nine times. The rearrangement joins TRBV4-1 to TRBJ2-3, with 8 bases identical to TRBD2. Germline loops: CDR1 MGHRA, CDR2 YSYEKL. The CDR3 consists of 16 residues. After removal of 3 bases from V and 3 bases from J, the junction contained 8 bases not matched to a gene. CDR3 coding DNA: TGCGCCAGCAGCCACCCAGCGGGGGAGAGGACAGATACGCAGTATTTT. This gives the protein CASSHPAGERTDTQYF.

This clone was recorded once. This chain connects TRBV6-5 to TRBJ2-2, with 8 bases identical to TRBD1. The germline V gene encodes CDR1 MNHEY and CDR2 SVGAGI. The V and J ends lost 5 bases and 1 base, in that order; junction bases with no gene match: 3. This CDR3 contains 15 residues. CDR3 nucleotides: TGTGCCAGCAGTGCCGGGACAGGGAACACCGGGGAGCTGTTTTTT. Translated, it gives CASSAGTGNTGELFF.

The V and J genes are TRBV9 and TRBJ2-3; TRBD2 matches at 8 bases. The germline V gene encodes CDR1 SGDLS and CDR2 YYNGEE. J gave up 3 bases and V 0 bases, and 6 bases lay outside the gene matches. This CDR3 is 16 amino acids long. CDR3 nucleotides: TGTGCCAGCAGCGTAGGCCGGGGGGGGCGGACAGATACGCAGTATTTT. As protein: CASSVGRGGRTDTQYF.

The rearrangement links TRBV5-1 to TRBJ2-3; D gene unclear. The germline gives CDR1 SGHRS, CDR2 YFSETQ. The CDR3 consists of 13 residues. Trimming took 4 bases from V and 2 from J, leaving 8 bases between them. CDR3 sequence: CASSQASTDTQYF. CDR3 coding DNA: TGCGCCAGCAGCCAGGCCTCCACAGATACGCAGTATTTT. Complete variable domain (other parts from reference TRBV5-1 and TRBJ2-3): KAGVTQTPRYLIKTRGQQVTLSCSPISGHRSVSWYQQTPGQGLQFLFEYFSETQRNKGNFPGRFSGRQFSNSRSEMNVSTLELGDSALYLCASSQASTDTQYFGPGTRLTVL.